The 9 T cell receptor beta chains given below trace back to one sample, sequenced in a study of metastatic and nonmetastatic thyroid tumors. Using MiXCR, TCRdb reanalyzed the PCR reads. The sample yields around 70,000 clones, about 17% seen once. Every patient was untreated before thyroid surgery. What was sequenced was blood. These receptors all stem from a female donor with papillary thyroid cancer or a benign thyroid nodule (not recorded which). Some clones in this sample may be carry-over from other donors' samples.

The chain joins TRBV20-1 to TRBJ2-7; D is unclear. V dropped 0 bases and J dropped 5 bases, with 8 bases sitting between them. The CDR3 has 12 residues. Germline CDR1 DFQATT, CDR2 SNEGSKA (reference sequence). The CDR3 nucleotides are TGCAGTGCTAGAGAGTACAGCCACGAGCAGTACTTC. Translating it yields CSAREYSHEQYF.

This clone was recorded at least ten times. V is TRBV28 and J is TRBJ2-7, with a tentative D call TRBD2 (5 bases). This CDR3 has 12 residues. CDR1 and CDR2 from the germline V gene are MDHEN and SYDVKM. The V end was cut by 7 bases, the J end by 6 bases, with 13 bases between. This CDR3 reads CASTSGRSEQYF. The CDR3 DNA sequence: TGTGCCAGCACCTCGGGAAGGAGCGAGCAGTACTTC.

Many counts were recorded for this clone. The V call is TRBV6-1, the J call TRBJ1-3; tentatively, D is TRBD1 (6 bases). The V end lost 6 bases, the J end lost 9 bases, and 18 bases lay between the germline ends. There are 14 residues in the CDR3. In germline, CDR1 is MNHNS, CDR2 SASEGT. The CDR3 DNA reads as TGTGCCAGCAGCCGCACAGGGCCAGAGGGCACCATATATTTT. Protein sequence: CASSRTGPEGTIYF.

Many counts were recorded for this clone. The J gene is TRBJ2-7, the V gene TRBV30; a weak D match, TRBD2 (7 bases). The V and J ends lost 5 bases and 2 bases respectively, with 19 bases between them. Germline V lookup: CDR1 GTSNPN, CDR2 SVGIG (reference sequence). The CDR3 runs to 15 residues. The CDR3 coding sequence is TGTGCCTGGGGGAGGGGGGGGAGTGCAACCTACGAGCAGTACTTC. It is translated as CAWGRGGSATYEQYF.

This clone was observed at least ten times. The chain has TRBV20-1 and TRBJ1-1, with D possibly matching TRBD1 (5 bases). The CDR3 spans 13 residues. Germline loops: CDR1 DFQATT, CDR2 SNEGSKA (reference sequence). The V and J ends lost 5 bases and 7 bases respectively, with 17 bases between them. The CDR3 sequence is CSAQAGTGIEAFF. The CDR3 nucleotides read TGCAGTGCTCAAGCCGGGACCGGGATTGAAGCTTTCTTT.

This clone was seen many times. The chain joins TRBV6-1 to TRBJ2-2; D not resolved. Per the germline V gene, CDR1 is MNHNS and CDR2 is SASEGT. V was shortened by 1 base and J by 0 bases, with 9 bases between the two germline ends. This CDR3 region has 16 residues. The CDR3 protein is CASSEDGYTNTGELFF. The DNA for the CDR3 is TGTGCCAGCAGTGAAGATGGCTATACGAACACCGGGGAGCTGTTTTTT.

This clone was counted many times. This chain links TRBV20-1 with TRBJ1-4, with 10 bases identical to TRBD1. The junction had 5 bases not matched to a gene; V was cut back by 3 bases and J by 1 base. The germline V gene has CDR1 DFQATT and CDR2 SNEGSKA (reference sequence). The CDR3 contains 16 residues. The CDR3 DNA sequence: TGCAGTGCTAGGACAGGGGGCTGGGGAACTAATGAAAAACTGTTTTTT. It encodes CSARTGGWGTNEKLFF.

The chain carries TRBV15 and TRBJ1-2; 7 bases are a match to TRBD1. The CDR3 is made up of 13 amino acids. The germline CDR1 and CDR2 sequences are LNHNV and YYDKDF (reference sequence). J lost 5 bases, V lost 5 bases, and 5 bases had no gene match. The CDR3 region has the DNA TGTGCCACCAGCTCAGGGACAGATTATGGCTACACCTTC. The encoded protein is CATSSGTDYGYTF.

This clone appeared many times. The V gene is TRBV18, the J gene TRBJ2-3; D not certain. The germline gives CDR1 KGHSH, CDR2 LQKENI. Trimming removed 0 bases at V and 2 bases at J, with 12 bases between. CDR3 length: 16 amino acids. This CDR3 reads CASSPPQVGFTDTQYF. CDR3 DNA sequence: TGTGCCAGCTCACCACCGCAGGTTGGCTTCACAGATACGCAGTATTTT. Complete variable domain (other parts from reference TRBV18 and TRBJ2-3): NAGVMQNPRHLVRRRGQEARLRCSPMKGHSHVYWYRQLPEEGLKFMVYLQKENIIDESGMPKERFSAEFPKEGPSILRIQQVVRGDSAAYFCASSPPQVGFTDTQYFGPGTRLTVL.